One TCR beta chain is described in this entry. The antigen is not known. Researchers used the Oncomine TCR Beta short-read assay to sequence DNA from cultured CD4+ T cells. In TCRdb, the PCR reads were re-called with MiXCR into one record per CDR3 protein. Of over 20,000 distinct CDR3 sequences in the sample, about 64% were seen once. The data originate from a study of vaccination and CD4 T cells after COVID-19. Study-wide results and limits: SARS-CoV-2-reactive clonotypes rose nonsignificantly, with the median going from approximately 21 to 38.

The V end lost 7 bases, the J end lost 16 bases, and 17 bases lay between the germline ends. The CDR3 runs to 12 residues. Specified treatment: approximately nine-day PBMC culture with coronavirus spike peptide pools or control peptides (ViraFEST assay). Sequencing was done on a sample of CD4+ T cells from blood, cultured in vitro. This chain connects TRBV12-3 or TRBV12-4 to TRBJ1-6; D is undetermined. The source is a human donor who had recovered from COVID-19. The chain's CDR3 is CASTTLGASLHF. CDR3 in DNA: TGTGCCAGCACCACCCTTGGAGCGAGTCTCCACTTT.